The source of this TCR beta chain is a study of blood T cell repertoires in COVID-19. Study context: Spain, Italy and the United States supplied samples that represented acute and convalescent COVID-19. Sources were T cells, B-cell-depleted T cells, or PBMCs; the material itself was cDNA or gDNA.

How the authors handled the data: Cell counts per sample came from amplifying reference gene primers. Sequencing was performed with immunoSEQ multiplex PCR; in TCRdb, only in-frame clones are kept and a portion is missing. That table supplies the V and J calls and clone size; D and trimming were determined from the DNA. The sample has 120,000 to 150,000 clones; around 90% are singletons. This CDR3 is 16 amino acids long. Germline lookup yields CDR1 KGHSH and CDR2 LQKENI. V lost 1 base, J lost 7 bases, and 9 bases stayed unmatched. The gene calls are TRBV18 and TRBJ2-1; 8 bases are a match to TRBD2. The sequence derives from a woman aged 55-75 years with acute or convalescent COVID-19. Sequencing was done on a sample of peripheral blood. The chain's CDR3 is CASSPQFAGGRNEQFF. For the CDR3, the DNA is TGTGCCAGCTCACCACAGTTTGCGGGGGGTCGAAATGAGCAGTTCTTC. Full variable domain (remainder filled in from reference TRBV18 and TRBJ2-1): NAGVMQNPRHLVRRRGQEARLRCSPMKGHSHVYWYRQLPEEGLKFMVYLQKENIIDESGMPKERFSAEFPKEGPSILRIQQVVRGDSAAYFCASSPQFAGGRNEQFFGPGTRLTVL.